The 20 T cell receptor beta chains in this list originate from one sample, sequenced in a study of blood T cell repertoires in COVID-19. TCRdb keeps only in-frame clones here, not all; method: immunoSEQ multiplex PCR. Here the sample spans over 95,000 clones, roughly four fifths being singletons. Specimen: peripheral blood. The origin of the receptors is a human donor in a cohort sampled during active COVID-19.

Points on this clone: Other DNA sequences in the sample encode the same CDR3. The V call is TRBV18, the J call TRBJ1-2; TRBD1 matches at 8 bases. CDR1 KGHSH and CDR2 LQKENI come from the germline V gene. J lost 8 bases, V lost 3 bases, and 2 bases had no gene match. There are 12 residues in the CDR3. CDR3 protein: CASSPDRVGYTF. Here the CDR3 DNA reads TGTGCCAGCTCACCGGACAGGGTCGGCTACACCTTC.

This clone was observed a single time. The gene calls are TRBV10-2 and TRBJ1-6; TRBD1 is a possible D gene (5 bases). Germline CDR1 reads WSHSY; CDR2 reads SAAADI. This CDR3 has 15 amino acids. Trimming took off 2 bases at V and 7 bases at J, with 12 bases between the two ends. The CDR3 is CASSEDGRENSPLHF. DNA of the CDR3: TGCGCCAGCAGTGAGGACGGCAGGGAAAATTCACCCCTCCACTTT.

This clone was seen once. The CDR3 region has the DNA TGTGCCAGCAGCACCCCCCGGGAGGGGAACACTGAAGCTTTCTTT. Translating gives CASSTPREGNTEAFF. The rearrangement links TRBV5-4 to TRBJ1-1; D not certain. Germline CDR1 and CDR2: SGHNT and YYREEE (reference sequence). The V and J ends lost 4 bases and 1 base respectively, with 14 bases between them. The CDR3 contains 15 residues.

This rearrangement joins TRBV30 to TRBJ1-4, with D perhaps matching TRBD1 (6 bases). Germline values: CDR1 GTSNPN, CDR2 SVGIG (reference sequence). V was pared by 1 base and J by 1 base, with 10 bases between. This CDR3 has 15 residues. CDR3 loop: CAWSAQGITNEKLFF. CDR3 bases: TGTGCCTGGAGTGCGCAGGGGATAACTAATGAAAAACTGTTTTTT.

The chain recombines TRBV6-2 or TRBV6-3 with TRBJ2-3; 10 positions match TRBD2. Germline V gene data show CDR1 as MNHEY and CDR2 as SVGEGT. The V and J ends lost 2 bases and 4 bases, in that order; junction bases with no gene match: 3. The CDR3 covers 15 residues. The CDR3 coding sequence is TGTGCCAGCAGTTACAGCGGGGGGGCCCCAGATACGCAGTATTTT. This codes for CASSYSGGAPDTQYF.

The CDR3 coding sequence is TGCGCCAGCAGCCAAGATAAATCCTTTCCCCTTTATGGCTACACCTTC. Translation: CASSQDKSFPLYGYTF. The J gene is TRBJ1-2, the V gene TRBV4-3, with D uncertain. This CDR3 spans 16 amino acids. The V gene's germline CDR1 is LGHNA and CDR2 YSLEER. The V and J ends lost 0 bases and 5 bases respectively, with 16 bases between them.

This sequence joins TRBV9 and TRBJ2-3, with TRBD2 matching over 14 bases. Per the germline V gene, CDR1 is SGDLS and CDR2 is YYNGEE. Trimming cost V 5 bases and J 5 bases; bases outside gene matches: 4. There are 15 residues in the CDR3. CDR3 amino acids: CASRTSGGDGDTQYF. DNA of the CDR3: TGTGCCAGCAGGACTAGCGGGGGGGACGGAGATACGCAGTATTTT.

Comments on this clone: This specimen includes other DNA sequences encoding the same CDR3. The rearrangement uses TRBV11-2 and TRBJ1-2, with a tentative D call TRBD1 (6 bases). The germline gives CDR1 SGHAT, CDR2 FQNNGV. The V end was cut by 6 bases, the J end by 6 bases, with 14 bases between. This CDR3 is built from 13 residues. This CDR3 reads CASSPRGGHGYTF. The DNA for the CDR3 is TGTGCCAGCAGTCCGAGGGGGGGGCATGGCTACACCTTC.

The chain's CDR3 is CASSKTTLGQARTQYF. The CDR3 nucleotides read TGTGCCAGCAGCAAAACCACCCTTGGACAGGCCAGGACCCAGTACTTC. This rearrangement joins TRBV2 to TRBJ2-5, with 7 bases matching TRBD1. Trimming took 6 bases from V and 7 from J; bases not matched to a gene: 17. Germline assignment: CDR1 SNHLY and CDR2 FYNNEI. The CDR3 is made up of 16 amino acids.

V usage is TRBV6-1 and J usage is TRBJ1-1; D gene uncertain. Between the trimmed V and J ends, which lost 0 bases and 1 base, there was a span of 3 bases. This CDR3 comprises 13 residues. Germline V gene data show CDR1 as MNHNS and CDR2 as SASEGT. CDR3 in amino acids: CASSEARNTEAFF. CDR3 nucleotide sequence: TGTGCCAGCAGTGAAGCTAGGAACACTGAAGCTTTCTTT.

This chain joins TRBV25-1 and TRBJ2-1; D possibly corresponds to TRBD1 (6 bases). Trimming took off 3 bases at V and 0 bases at J, with 9 bases between the two ends. Germline V gene data show CDR1 as MGHDK and CDR2 as SYGVNS. The CDR3 is 15 amino acids. The CDR3 region has the DNA TGTGCCAGCAGTGATACCAGGGGCTCCTACAATGAGCAGTTCTTC. The encoded protein is CASSDTRGSYNEQFF.

The count of this clone is one. V gene TRBV27 combines with J gene TRBJ2-1, with 12 bases matching TRBD2. Germline CDR1 and CDR2: MNHEY and SMNVEV (reference sequence). CDR3 size: 19 residues. V trimming: 4 bases; J trimming: 2 bases; junction bases outside the gene matches: 12. CDR3 DNA: TGTGCCAGCAGTTCCCCAGGGCTAGCGGGGGGGCTTACCTACAATGAGCAGTTCTTC. Its protein is CASSSPGLAGGLTYNEQFF.

This clone was counted a few times. Within the sample, other DNA sequences also encode this same CDR3. The J gene is TRBJ2-7, the V gene TRBV5-5; TRBD1 matches at 9 bases. CDR1 is SGHKS and CDR2 is YYEKEE in the germline V gene (reference sequence). CDR3 length equals 13 residues. Trimming cost V 2 bases and J 4 bases; bases outside gene matches: 1. This chain's CDR3 is CASSLQGAYEQYF. The CDR3 DNA follows: TGTGCCAGCAGCTTACAGGGGGCTTACGAGCAGTACTTC. Full variable domain (remainder filled in from reference TRBV5-5 and TRBJ2-7): DAGVTQSPTHLIKTRGQQVTLRCSPISGHKSVSWYQQVLGQGPQFIFQYYEKEERGRGNFPDRFSARQFPNYSSELNVNALLLGDSALYLCASSLQGAYEQYFGPGTRLTVT.

The gene calls are TRBV6-2 or TRBV6-3 and TRBJ2-5, with a possible D match to TRBD1 (5 bases). Trimming shortened V by 6 bases and J by 3 bases, and 11 bases separated the two germline ends. Germline assignment: CDR1 MNHEY and CDR2 SVGEGT. The CDR3 covers 13 residues. CDR3 in amino acids: CASSPDTEETQYF. The CDR3 coding sequence is TGTGCCAGCAGCCCGGACACAGAAGAGACCCAGTACTTC.

The V call is TRBV18, the J call TRBJ1-2; D is unresolved. The CDR3 is 12 amino acids. V was shortened by 5 bases and J by 3 bases, with 7 bases between the two germline ends. The V gene's germline CDR1 is KGHSH and CDR2 LQKENI. CDR3 in amino acids: CASSGRYYGYTF. The CDR3 nucleotides read TGTGCCAGCTCAGGCAGGTACTATGGCTACACCTTC.

The V call is TRBV23-1, the J call TRBJ2-7; D may be TRBD2 (5 bases). TRBV23-1 is classed as an ORF, of uncertain function. V was cut by 7 bases and J by 4 bases, with 20 bases left in between. CDR3 length: 15 amino acids. The CDR3 DNA sequence: TGCGCCAGCACGAAGGGAACTAGGAGAACTTACGAGCAGTACTTC. Translating it yields CASTKGTRRTYEQYF.

This clone was picked up one time. CDR3 nucleotide sequence: TGTGCCATCAGTGAGTCACAGGGGTCGGCCTATGGCTACACCTTC. Translation: CAISESQGSAYGYTF. The V call is TRBV10-3, the J call TRBJ1-2; 7 bases map to TRBD1. The CDR3 is 15 amino acids. Germline values: CDR1 ENHRY, CDR2 SYGVKD. V shed 0 bases and J 4 bases; nucleotides not matched to a gene: 5.

This clone has just a few counts. The rearrangement joins TRBV2 to TRBJ1-1; TRBD1 matches at 7 bases. J gave up 4 bases and V 5 bases, and 7 bases lay outside the gene matches. This CDR3 has 14 amino acids. In germline, CDR1 is SNHLY, CDR2 FYNNEI. CDR3 nucleotides: TGTGCCAGCAGTCCTACAGGGGTAATCACTGAAGCTTTCTTT. This sequence encodes CASSPTGVITEAFF.

The J gene is TRBJ2-6, the V gene TRBV7-3; D perhaps matches TRBD1 (6 bases). This CDR3 contains 13 residues. Germline values: CDR1 SGHTA, CDR2 FQGTGA. V was cut by 11 bases and J by 2 bases, with 10 bases left in between. CDR3 coding DNA: TGTGCCTACAGGGCAGCTGGGGCCAACGTCCTGACTTTC. Residues: CAYRAAGANVLTF.

J is TRBJ2-1 and V is TRBV9, with a weak D call TRBD2 (5 bases). Trimming stripped 5 bases from V and 2 bases from J, with 17 bases between. The CDR3 is made up of 16 amino acids. The germline CDR1 and CDR2 sequences are SGDLS and YYNGEE. This CDR3 is CASSAGQGYTYNEQFF. CDR3 DNA sequence: TGTGCCAGCAGTGCGGGCCAAGGATACACCTACAATGAGCAGTTCTTC.